The rows below give T cell receptor beta chains drawn from one sample of a study of T cell responses to AZD1222 COVID-19 vaccine. Here immunoSEQ multiplex PCR was the method, and the copy in TCRdb shows in-frame clones only, minus some. This sample has more than 150,000 clones, with around 93% found just once. The sample in question was peripheral blood, obtained on day 0 of AZD1222 vaccination. The source of these receptors is an adult in good health. The CDR3 runs from the conserved cysteine through the conserved F or W. Fields, in order: D gene, V gene, J gene, clone size, CDR3 protein, CDR3 DNA. A D gene is named only where the DNA matches it firmly. Expanded clones get a size class; other rows say once, few or many, or leave the size out.

>TRBD2|TRBV4-1|TRBJ2-1|NA
CASSEDLSAGVDNEQFF
TGCGCCAGCAGCGAAGACTTGTCAGCGGGAGTCGACAATGAGCAGTTCTTC
>NA|TRBV6-5|TRBJ2-2|NA
CASSLGPINTGELFF
TGTGCCAGCAGTTTGGGCCCGATCAACACCGGGGAGCTGTTTTTT
>TRBD2|TRBV7-7|TRBJ2-7|NA
CASSRGPSGSQYEQYF
TGTGCTAGCAGCCGCGGGCCTAGCGGGAGTCAATACGAGCAGTACTTC
>NA|TRBV6-2/TRBV6-3|TRBJ2-7|NA
CASSYTGASYEQYF
TGTGCCAGCAGTTACACCGGGGCCTCCTACGAGCAGTACTTC
>NA|TRBV5-1|TRBJ2-7|NA
CASSYRDLSGEQYF
TGCGCCAGCAGCTACCGGGACCTATCGGGCGAGCAGTACTTC
>TRBD1|TRBV7-8|TRBJ1-2|NA
CASSPDRAGYTF
TGTGCCAGCAGCCCCGACAGGGCTGGCTACACCTTC
>TRBD2|TRBV9|TRBJ2-2|NA
CASSARLAPFGELFF
TGTGCCAGCAGCGCACGACTAGCCCCGTTCGGGGAGCTGTTTTTT
>TRBD1|TRBV6-5|TRBJ1-2|NA
CASTPTGGGGYTF
TGTGCCAGCACCCCGACAGGGGGCGGTGGCTACACCTTC
>TRBD1|TRBV2|TRBJ2-1|NA
CASSESDRGPYNEQFF
TGTGCCAGCAGTGAATCGGACAGGGGGCCTTACAATGAGCAGTTCTTC
>TRBD1|TRBV27|TRBJ1-2|NA
CASSLSRQGAFRSGYTF
TGTGCCAGCAGTTTATCGCGACAGGGGGCGTTTCGTTCTGGCTACACCTTC
>NA|TRBV20-1|TRBJ1-1|NA
CSASSGNTEAFF
TGCAGTGCTAGTTCTGGGAACACTGAAGCTTTCTTT
>NA|TRBV28|TRBJ1-4|NA
CASSLRHSLEKLFF
TGTGCCAGCAGTTTAAGACATTCTCTTGAAAAACTGTTTTTT
>TRBD1|TRBV29-1|TRBJ1-1|NA
CSVAPQGTEAFF
TGCAGCGTTGCACCACAGGGGACTGAAGCTTTCTTT
>TRBD1|TRBV5-4|TRBJ2-1|once
CASSFGQGGNNEQFF
TGTGCCAGCAGCTTCGGACAGGGGGGGAACAATGAGCAGTTCTTC
>TRBD1|TRBV24-1|TRBJ1-5|NA
CATSGGQGDNQPQHF
TGTGCCACCAGTGGGGGACAGGGGGATAATCAGCCCCAGCATTTT
>NA|TRBV19|TRBJ2-7|NA
CASSITGISYEQYF
TGTGCCAGTAGTATAACAGGGATCTCCTACGAGCAGTACTTC
>NA|TRBV20-1|TRBJ2-7|once
CSALLYEQYF
TGCAGTGCTCTCTTGTACGAGCAGTACTTC
>NA|TRBV30|TRBJ2-7|NA
CARSKVEAPYEQYF
TGTGCCCGCTCCAAGGTCGAAGCTCCCTACGAGCAGTACTTC
>TRBD2|TRBV27|TRBJ2-7|NA
CASRRILGLGSYEQYF
TGTGCCAGCAGGAGAATTTTGGGACTAGGTTCCTACGAGCAGTACTTC
>NA|TRBV19|TRBJ2-1|NA
CASSIEGDSYNEQFF
TGTGCCAGTAGTATAGAGGGGGACTCCTACAATGAGCAGTTCTTC
>NA|TRBV24-1|TRBJ1-1|NA
CATIPLFAVTEAFF
TGTGCCACCATACCTTTGTTTGCAGTGACTGAAGCTTTCTTT
>NA|TRBV19|TRBJ2-7|NA
CASSRPSLHEQYF
TGTGCCAGTAGTAGACCGAGTTTACACGAGCAGTACTTC
>TRBD1|TRBV5-4|TRBJ1-1|NA
CASSLERQGGEAFF
TGTGCCAGCAGCTTAGAACGACAGGGTGGGGAAGCTTTCTTT
>NA|TRBV2|TRBJ2-2|NA
CASRTASGELFF
TGTGCCAGCCGGACGGCTTCCGGGGAGCTGTTTTTT
>NA|TRBV7-9|TRBJ1-3|NA
CASSSSGPSGNTIYF
TGTGCCAGCAGCTCATCAGGGCCCTCTGGAAACACCATATATTTT
>NA|TRBV28|TRBJ2-1|NA
CASSYPKIPEQFF
TGTGCCAGCAGTTACCCTAAGATTCCTGAGCAGTTCTTC
>NA|TRBV7-3|TRBJ2-3|few
CASSLTDAAPDTQYF
TGTGCCAGCAGCTTAACTGACGCTGCCCCAGATACGCAGTATTTT
>NA|TRBV13|TRBJ1-1|NA
CASRLLPAGAFF
TGTGCCAGCAGGCTCCTCCCCGCTGGTGCTTTCTTT
>TRBD1|TRBV3-1/TRBV3-2|TRBJ1-2|NA
CASSLQGARGYTF
TGTGCCAGCAGCCTACAGGGGGCGAGAGGCTACACCTTC
>NA|TRBV28|TRBJ2-7|NA
CASRYKYEQYF
TGTGCCAGCAGGTACAAGTACGAGCAGTACTTC
>NA|TRBV14|TRBJ1-5|NA
CASSQVGGAAPQHF
TGTGCCAGCAGCCAAGTTGGCGGCGCCGCGCCCCAGCATTTT
>TRBD1|TRBV30|TRBJ1-3|NA
CAWNLGGTAGNTIYF
TGTGCCTGGAACCTTGGTGGGACAGCAGGAAACACCATATATTTT
>TRBD2|TRBV6-2/TRBV6-3|TRBJ2-5|NA
CASSKILAGGQETQYF
TGTGCCAGCAGCAAGATACTAGCGGGAGGCCAAGAGACCCAGTACTTC
>NA|TRBV7-9|TRBJ1-2|NA
CASSLGGIGPNYGYTF
TGTGCCAGCAGCTTAGGCGGCATTGGGCCTAACTATGGCTACACCTTC
>NA|TRBV7-9|TRBJ2-2|once
CASIMTGELFF
TGTGCCAGCATCATGACCGGGGAGCTGTTTTTT
>NA|TRBV5-4|TRBJ2-1|NA
CASSPDRLAAFEQFF
TGTGCCAGCAGCCCGGACAGATTGGCGGCATTCGAGCAGTTCTTC
>NA|TRBV6-5|TRBJ2-6|NA
CASSYVAAGANVLTF
TGTGCCAGCAGTTACGTCGCTGCGGGGGCCAACGTCCTGACTTTC